Listed below are T cell receptor beta chains from one sample, sequenced in a study of CD4+ T cells in melanoma. Repertoires were generated with immunoSEQ multiplex PCR, while TCRdb's copy carries only in-frame clones and drops some. Among about 54,000 clones listed, 60% to 80% were seen once. The source material was tumor tissue. The origin of the receptors is a human donor with melanoma. Each CDR3 is given without its conserved first and last residue. A D gene is named only where the DNA matches it firmly.

j_gene,v_gene,d_gene,CDR3aa
TRBJ2-7,TRBV5-1,NA,ASSLLPGVLLEQY
TRBJ2-3,TRBV7-2,NA,ASSLRISGADTQY
TRBJ2-7,TRBV7-2,NA,ASSLGDGYEQY
TRBJ2-7,TRBV11-2,NA,ASSPGTRDYEQY
TRBJ1-1,TRBV20-1,NA,SFFSGTEAF
TRBJ2-7,TRBV27,NA,ASIGQGDYEQY
TRBJ1-1,TRBV15,NA,ATSRYRVNTEAF
TRBJ2-7,TRBV2,TRBD1,ASRPPGQANEQY
TRBJ2-3,TRBV5-4,NA,ASSLALTSYTDTQY
TRBJ2-5,TRBV7-9,NA,ASSPPNGQETQY
TRBJ2-1,TRBV4-1,TRBD2,ASSLQIRPTSGTGDEQF
TRBJ1-4,TRBV20-1,NA,SAGLEKLF
TRBJ2-7,TRBV19,NA,ASSGVVGSYEQY
TRBJ1-1,TRBV20-1,NA,RGGAGTEAF
TRBJ1-3,TRBV15,NA,ATSSDRISGNTIY
TRBJ1-5,TRBV27,NA,ASSSNRDPSNQPQH
TRBJ2-1,TRBV6-5,NA,ASGSSNEQF
TRBJ1-2,TRBV5-1,NA,ASSLDNRATYGYT
TRBJ2-3,TRBV7-2,TRBD2,ASRAGGNTDTQY
TRBJ2-5,TRBV30,NA,AWIRSETQY
TRBJ2-1,TRBV30,NA,AWSVSNEQF
TRBJ2-7,TRBV27,NA,ASSWPRSYEQY
TRBJ2-7,TRBV9,TRBD2,ASGGASGAGEQY
TRBJ1-1,TRBV7-9,NA,ASSLLVTGSTEAF
TRBJ1-2,TRBV29-1,NA,SVVAAGVGYGYT
TRBJ1-2,TRBV28,TRBD1,ASTIGQGAYGYT
TRBJ2-2,TRBV5-4,TRBD1,ASSLEGGRELF
TRBJ2-2,TRBV28,TRBD1,ASSFGGRGLEELF
TRBJ2-1,TRBV7-9,NA,ASSLDLEQF
TRBJ1-5,TRBV19,NA,ASSRAGNNQPQH
TRBJ1-2,TRBV7-9,TRBD1,ASSPRTGTDYGYT
TRBJ1-1,TRBV13,TRBD1,ASSHGTGVNTEAF
TRBJ1-1,TRBV19,NA,ASTARDPVMNTEAF
TRBJ1-1,TRBV7-2,NA,ASSLESRAEAF
TRBJ2-5,TRBV7-6,NA,ASSPGHRVGETQY
TRBJ1-2,TRBV30,NA,AWSVIGGSNGYT
TRBJ1-2,TRBV4-2,NA,ASSQSGRDYGYT
TRBJ1-2,TRBV2,NA,ASSESTRPSNYGYT
TRBJ1-3,TRBV4-2,TRBD1,ASSQEDRAGNTIY
TRBJ1-1,TRBV14,TRBD1,ASSGQGNTEAF
TRBJ2-5,TRBV11-1,NA,ASSTRTAETQY
TRBJ1-6,TRBV18,NA,ASQAGLNSPLH
TRBJ1-1,TRBV25-1,TRBD1,ASSKTTGLTEAF
TRBJ1-5,TRBV4-1,TRBD1,ASSRPGQGNQPQH
TRBJ1-6,TRBV6-4,TRBD1,ASVPRGNSPLH
TRBJ2-3,TRBV7-2,TRBD2,ASSPSGGGDTQY
TRBJ2-2,TRBV7-6,NA,ASSLIRGELF
TRBJ2-3,TRBV18,TRBD1,ASSPGQGGTDTQY
TRBJ2-5,TRBV4-3,NA,ASSPIGAAIETQY
TRBJ1-4,TRBV19,NA,ASSPTGHRNEKLF
TRBJ2-7,TRBV7-2,TRBD2,ASSLSGGAYEQY
TRBJ2-2,TRBV9,NA,ASSVEGRHGGELF
TRBJ1-1,TRBV28,NA,ASKLYSTEAF
TRBJ2-7,TRBV5-4,TRBD1,ASSLDRGLNEQY
TRBJ2-7,TRBV13,NA,ASSQRGEQY
TRBJ2-5,TRBV18,NA,ASSPPLTSLGETQY
TRBJ2-1,TRBV6-5,NA,ASGDGDEQF
TRBJ2-7,TRBV15,NA,ATSREGDSSYEQY
TRBJ1-6,TRBV19,NA,ASSLTGGSSYNSPLH
TRBJ2-1,TRBV6-1,NA,ASSSGATDNEQF